Below, one T cell receptor (beta chain) is given with its context. CDR3 size: 15 residues. CDR1 is SNHLY and CDR2 is FYNNEI in the germline V gene. Losses at the gene ends were 7 bases for V and 2 bases for J; bases not matched to a gene: 6. The data derive from a study of blood T cell repertoires in COVID-19. On the study more broadly: Material from acute and convalescent COVID-19 was sourced from the United States, Italy and Spain. PBMCs, B-cell-depleted T cells, or T cells provided the cDNA or gDNA that made up the material.

Under the authors' procedure: How many nucleated cells were present was estimated from reference gene primer amplification. Clones were read by immunoSEQ multiplex PCR, and TCRdb kept only the in-frame ones, dropping some. V, J and clone size are those of that table, while D and trimming were read from the DNA. Of 120,000 to 150,000 clones in the sample, 85% to 90% are singletons; the top ten hold around 2.9%. Input material: peripheral blood. The chain employs TRBV2 and TRBJ1-5; 9 nucleotides line up with TRBD1. This clonotype was obtained from a woman aged 55 to 70 with active COVID-19. The CDR3 nucleotides read TGTGCCAGCAAAGGACAGGGGAACGGCAATCAGCCCCAGCATTTT. Its translation: CASKGQGNGNQPQHF.